Presented here are 18 T cell receptor beta chains from one specimen sequenced in a study of cytomegalovirus exposure and HLA in healthy donors. In the PCR, 60 Vbeta and 13 Jbeta primers were used. TCRdb keeps only in-frame clones here, not all; method: immunoSEQ multiplex PCR. Of 130,000 to 150,000 clones listed, around 81% are singletons. Sequencing was performed on PBMCs. The receptor set was obtained from a man aged 35-49 years in good health and CMV-seropositive.

This clone was observed once. The chain recombines TRBV6-6 with TRBJ2-1; TRBD2 matches at 11 bases. The CDR3 loop spans 15 amino acids. Germline V gene sequence: CDR1 MNHNY, CDR2 SVGAGI (reference sequence). Trimming cost V 2 bases and J 7 bases; bases outside gene matches: 4. The CDR3 DNA reads TGTGCCAGCAGTTACCCCAGGACTAGCGGGAATGAGCAGTTCTTC. Translated, it gives CASSYPRTSGNEQFF.

The chain couples TRBV13 to TRBJ1-1, with TRBD1 as a possible D gene (6 bases). Per the germline V gene, CDR1 is PRHDT and CDR2 is FYEKMQ (reference sequence). Trimming shortened V by 7 bases and J by 1 base, and 10 bases separated the two germline ends. The length of the CDR3 is 13 residues. CDR3 protein: CASNGGQNTEAFF. CDR3 nucleotides: TGTGCCAGCAATGGGGGACAGAACACTGAAGCTTTCTTT.

This chain uses TRBV11-2 with TRBJ1-1; a possible D gene is TRBD1 (6 bases). The germline gives CDR1 SGHAT, CDR2 FQNNGV. The V end lost 8 bases, the J end lost 6 bases, and 25 bases lay between the germline ends. This CDR3 is 16 amino acids long. CDR3 sequence: CASQWAGARLTAEAFF. Here the CDR3 DNA reads TGTGCCAGCCAGTGGGCAGGGGCGCGTTTGACAGCTGAAGCTTTCTTT.

To note about this clone: Distinct nucleotide sequences in the sample also encode this CDR3. The chain links TRBV15 to TRBJ2-5; 7 positions match TRBD2. The length of the CDR3 is 15 residues. V gave up 1 base and J gave up 2 bases; unmatched junction bases: 4. Germline values: CDR1 LNHNV, CDR2 YYDKDF (reference sequence). The CDR3 sequence: CATSRGRGVQETQYF. As DNA, the CDR3 is TGTGCCACCAGCAGAGGTCGGGGGGTTCAAGAGACCCAGTACTTC.

The gene calls are TRBV30 and TRBJ2-2; TRBD2 matches at 10 bases. CDR1 GTSNPN and CDR2 SVGIG come from the germline V gene (reference sequence). The CDR3 sequence is 16 residues long. With 4 bases clipped from V and 1 base from J, the junction kept 6 bases outside the gene matches. The CDR3 protein is CAWKKREGLNTGELFF. Written as DNA, the CDR3 is TGTGCCTGGAAGAAGCGGGAGGGCCTGAACACCGGGGAGCTGTTTTTT.

J is TRBJ2-5 and V is TRBV7-9; D not resolved. The CDR3 runs to 17 residues. The germline gives CDR1 SEHNR, CDR2 FQNEAQ (reference sequence). V was cut by 1 base and J by 2 bases, with 17 bases left in between. The CDR3 loop is CASSLVGSTPLQETQYF. The CDR3 nucleotides are TGTGCCAGCAGCTTAGTCGGGTCAACTCCCCTTCAAGAGACCCAGTACTTC.

The gene calls are TRBV19 and TRBJ2-2, with 15 bases fitting TRBD2. The V and J ends lost 2 bases and 7 bases, in that order; junction bases with no gene match: 5. The CDR3 extends over 17 amino acids. From germline, CDR1 is LNHDA and CDR2 SQIVND (reference sequence). The chain's CDR3 is CASSIIGLAGGYGELFF. CDR3 coding DNA: TGTGCCAGTAGTATAATCGGACTAGCGGGGGGGTACGGGGAGCTGTTTTTT.

DNA of the CDR3: TGTGCCAGCAGCGCGGACACCTCTGGAAACACCATATATTTT. Protein sequence: CASSADTSGNTIYF. This chain links TRBV9 with TRBJ1-3; the D gene is possibly TRBD1 (5 bases). There are 14 residues in the CDR3. Trimming took 3 bases from V and 0 from J, leaving 7 bases between them. Germline CDR1 and CDR2: SGDLS and YYNGEE.

The chain uses TRBV7-2 and TRBJ2-1; 12 nucleotides agree with TRBD2. Looked up from germline, CDR1 is SGHTA and CDR2 is FQGNSA. CDR3 length equals 17 residues. With V trimmed by 5 bases and J by 2 bases, 7 bases remained unmatched. The CDR3 region has the DNA TGTGCCAGCAGCAAAAGACTAGCGGGAGTTACCTACAATGAGCAGTTCTTC. It specifies CASSKRLAGVTYNEQFF. The full variable domain, rest sourced from reference TRBV7-2 and TRBJ2-1, is GAGVSQSPSNKVTEKGKDVELRCDPISGHTALYWYRQSLGQGLEFLIYFQGNSAPDKSGLPSDRFSAERTGGSVSTLTIQRTQQEDSAVYLCASSKRLAGVTYNEQFFGPGTRLTVL.

This chain joins TRBV9 and TRBJ1-4; 7 bases are a match to TRBD1. CDR3 length: 16 residues. From germline, CDR1 is SGDLS and CDR2 YYNGEE. V gave up 3 bases and J gave up 2 bases; unmatched junction bases: 7. The CDR3 DNA is TGTGCCAGCAGCGGTCCTAGGGGACAGACTAATGAAAAACTGTTTTTT. It encodes CASSGPRGQTNEKLFF.

CDR3 in DNA: TGTGCCAGCAGCTTAGGGGGGGTTTTGATTCGCGGAGCTTTCTTT. This codes for CASSLGGVLIRGAFF. The chain carries TRBV7-9 and TRBJ1-1; weak D call: TRBD1 (5 bases). V lost 1 base, J lost 10 bases, and 19 bases lay in between. The V gene's germline CDR1 is SEHNR and CDR2 FQNEAQ (reference sequence). This CDR3 spans 15 amino acids.

A remark on this clone: At one end, the junction sequence differs from germline, possibly due to a read error. CDR3 residues: CSSSLWGGMAGANVLTF. In DNA, the CDR3 is TGTTCCAGCAGCTTGTGGGGAGGGATGGCTGGGGCCAACGTCCTGACTTTC. The chain recombines TRBV7-9 with TRBJ2-6; 7 positions match TRBD2. The germline CDR1 and CDR2 sequences are SEHNR and FQNEAQ (reference sequence). The CDR3 has 17 amino acids.

This chain uses TRBV28 with TRBJ1-1, with D unclear. V was clipped by 4 bases and J by 3 bases, with 18 bases between them. Germline assignment: CDR1 MDHEN and CDR2 SYDVKM. CDR3 length equals 16 residues. The CDR3 sequence: CASSSNVGRGDTEAFF. The CDR3 nucleotides read TGTGCCAGCAGTTCCAACGTGGGGAGAGGAGACACTGAAGCTTTCTTT.

This clone was counted once. The V gene is TRBV30, the J gene TRBJ2-5; no reliable D call. The J call may be mistaken, given a closer DNA end match to TRBJ2-7. The V gene's germline CDR1 is GTSNPN and CDR2 SVGIG (reference sequence). This CDR3 spans 12 amino acids. The CDR3 region is CAWSVWDYEQYF. CDR3 in DNA: TGTGCCTGGAGTGTCTGGGACTACGAGCAGTACTTC.

The V call is TRBV4-3, the J call TRBJ2-7; possible D gene TRBD2, 6 bases. The CDR3 spans 15 residues. Trimming took off 1 base at V and 2 bases at J, with 12 bases between the two ends. Germline CDR1 and CDR2: LGHNA and YSLEER. The CDR3 reads CASSQGRAGAYEQYF. In nucleotides, the CDR3 is TGCGCCAGCAGCCAAGGGAGGGCCGGAGCCTACGAGCAGTACTTC.

The sample holds one count of this clone. The chain is built from TRBV2 and TRBJ2-7; D unresolved. V was clipped by 2 bases and J by 0 bases, with 14 bases between them. Looked up from germline, CDR1 is SNHLY and CDR2 is FYNNEI. The CDR3 extends over 16 amino acids. CDR3 residues: CASSERSHKRSYEQYF. For the CDR3, the DNA is TGTGCCAGCAGTGAAAGAAGTCACAAGCGCTCCTACGAGCAGTACTTC. Drawing the rest from reference TRBV2 and TRBJ2-7, the complete variable domain is EPEVTQTPSHQVTQMGQEVILRCVPISNHLYFYWYRQILGQKVEFLVSFYNNEISEKSEIFDDQFSVERPDGSNFTLKIRSTKLEDSAMYFCASSERSHKRSYEQYFGPGTRLTVT.

This sequence joins TRBV7-6 and TRBJ1-1; D is unresolved. CDR1 is SGHVS and CDR2 is FNYEAQ in the germline V gene. Trimming stripped 5 bases from V and 1 base from J, with 11 bases between. This CDR3 comprises 14 residues. DNA for the CDR3: TGTGCCAGCAGCCATAGCGGACCGAACACTGAAGCTTTCTTT. Its translation is CASSHSGPNTEAFF. Looking up the rest from reference TRBV7-6 and TRBJ1-1 gives the full variable domain: GAGVSQSPRYKVTKRGQDVALRCDPISGHVSLYWYRQALGQGPEFLTYFNYEAQQDKSGLPNDRFSAERPEGSISTLTIQRTEQRDSAMYRCASSHSGPNTEAFFGQGTRLTVV.

The chain carries TRBV7-2 and TRBJ2-5, with D perhaps matching TRBD2 (6 bases). The germline V gene encodes CDR1 SGHTA and CDR2 FQGNSA. V was clipped by 5 bases and J by 4 bases, with 14 bases between them. The CDR3 sequence is 14 residues long. This CDR3 is CASSRSGQGETQYF. The CDR3 bases are TGTGCCAGCAGCCGCAGCGGGCAGGGAGAGACCCAGTACTTC.